This T cell receptor (beta chain) was recovered during a study of T cell responses to AZD1222 COVID-19 vaccine. As to this clone: Its antigen is not identified.

Here immunoSEQ multiplex PCR was the method, and the copy in TCRdb shows in-frame clones only, minus some. Here the sample spans around 160,000 clones, just over 90% being singletons. The study's findings and limits: An increase in Spike-specific TCR breadth and depth was observed after two AZD1222 doses. Just a handful of people given AZD1222 tested seropositive at baseline. Spike-wide vaccine-associated CD4 TCRs dominated at 160-218 and 743-854.

V lost 5 bases, J lost 8 bases, and 5 bases stayed unmatched. There are 11 residues in the CDR3. Germline values: CDR1 SQVTM, CDR2 ANQGSEA. The genes are TRBV29-1 and TRBJ1-2, with 7 bases lining up with TRBD1. The source is an adult who received the AZD1222 COVID-19 vaccine. This material consisted of peripheral blood, taken 28 days after the second AZD1222 dose. CDR3 in DNA: TGCAGCGTTTCCACAGGGGCCGGCTACACCTTC. It encodes CSVSTGAGYTF.